This is a list of T cell receptor beta chains from one sample in a study of CD8 T cells in Susac syndrome. A single record per CDR3 protein comes from TCRdb applying MiXCR to the immunoSEQ multiplex PCR reads. Of approximately 260,000 distinct CDR3 sequences in the sample, less than 96% were seen once. Sequencing was done on a sample of CD4+ T cells from PBMCs. The receptors stem from a human donor with Susac syndrome. Each CDR3 is given with its conserved first and last residue. A D gene is named only where the DNA matches it firmly. Size is omitted from some rows. Given values are once, few, many or a class for expanded clones.

TRBV12-3/TRBV12-4	TRBJ1-1	-	-	TGTGCCAGCAGTTTGGGGGGCCCGTACACTGAAGCTTTCTTT	CASSLGGPYTEAFF
TRBV18	TRBJ2-3	-	-	TGTGCCAGCTCACCACAGGATACGCAGTATTTT	CASSPQDTQYF
TRBV4-1	TRBJ2-5	-	-	TGCGCCAGCAGCCAAGGCCAGCGGCCTCCGACGTGGCAAGAGACCCAGTACTTC	CASSQGQRPPTWQETQYF
TRBV20-1	TRBJ2-3	-	-	TGCAGCGCGCACGGGGAAGCGGCTAGCACAGATACGCAGTATTTT	CSAHGEAASTDTQYF
TRBV21-1	TRBJ2-7	-	-	TGTGCCAGCAGCATCCCGGGACGTTCAGCCTACGAGCAGTACTTC	CASSIPGRSAYEQYF
TRBV30	TRBJ2-7	-	-	TGTGCCTGCGGGTCCGGGCCCTCCTACGAGCAGTACTTC	CACGSGPSYEQYF
TRBV11-3	TRBJ2-1	-	once	TGTGCCAGCAGCTTAGTCAGCGCCGAGCAGTTCTTC	CASSLVSAEQFF
TRBV5-1	TRBJ2-6	-	-	TGCGCCAGCAGCTTGCCCCAAAGGGCTGGGGCCAACGTCCTGACTTTC	CASSLPQRAGANVLTF
TRBV28	TRBJ2-4	-	-	TGTGCCAGCATCGAGGGGGGGCCCAAAAACATTCAGTACTTC	CASIEGGPKNIQYF
TRBV20-1	TRBJ1-1	-	once	TGCAGTGCTAGTTATCCAATCGCTGAAGCTTTCTTT	CSASYPIAEAFF
TRBV18	TRBJ2-6	TRBD1	-	TGTGCCAGCTCACTAGAACAGACAGGGGCTAGGGCCAACGTCCTGACTTTC	CASSLEQTGARANVLTF
TRBV5-1	TRBJ1-1	-	-	TGCGCCAGCAGTACGCAGGGGAAAGCTTTCTTT	CASSTQGKAFF
TRBV7-3	TRBJ2-3	-	-	TGTGCCAGCAGCCCGTTTCCGCCAGATACGCAGTATTTT	CASSPFPPDTQYF
TRBV11-2	TRBJ2-1	TRBD2	-	TGTGCCAGCAGACATAGACTAGCGACGAGCTCCTACAATGAGCAGTTCTTC	CASRHRLATSSYNEQFF
TRBV7-9	TRBJ2-1	-	-	TGTGCCAGCAGCTTTTTTACGGTCCCCTCGGATGAGCAGTTCTTC	CASSFFTVPSDEQFF
TRBV28	TRBJ1-5	-	-	TGTGCCAGCAGTTCACAGGACGGGAGCAATCAGCCCCAGCATTTT	CASSSQDGSNQPQHF
TRBV10-3	TRBJ2-3	TRBD2	-	TGTGCCATCAGCACTCCTAGCGGAGATACGCAGTATTTT	CAISTPSGDTQYF
TRBV29-1	TRBJ1-2	-	-	TGCAGCGTTGAATCCGACCTCCCGGGTGGCTACACCTTC	CSVESDLPGGYTF
TRBV20-1	TRBJ1-1	-	-	TGCAGTGCTAGAGAAGGTTTCACTGAAGCTTTCTTT	CSAREGFTEAFF
TRBV7-9	TRBJ1-2	-	-	TGTGCCAGCAGCTTAGATGGGAGCGGTGGCTACACCTTC	CASSLDGSGGYTF
TRBV4-1	TRBJ2-3	-	-	TGCGCCAGCAGCCAAGAGGAGCGGGTATCCACAGATACGCAGTATTTT	CASSQEERVSTDTQYF
TRBV11-2	TRBJ2-5	-	-	TGTGCCAGCAGCTTAGATCGGGCGACCCAGTACTTC	CASSLDRATQYF
TRBV23-1	TRBJ2-4	-	-	TGCGCCAGCAGTCAATCGTCGGGGGAAAGACTAGCCAAAAACATTCAGTACTTC	CASSQSSGERLAKNIQYF
TRBV4-1	TRBJ2-7	TRBD2	-	TGCGCCAGCAGCCGCCTTCCGGGACTAGCGGACTACGAGCAGTACTTC	CASSRLPGLADYEQYF
TRBV30	TRBJ1-1	-	-	TGTGCCTGGAGGTTATGGAACACTGAAGCTTTCTTT	CAWRLWNTEAFF
TRBV9	TRBJ2-6	-	once	TGTGCCAGCAGCGTAGACGTCAGGAGTTTCTCTGGGGCCAACGTCCTGACTTTC	CASSVDVRSFSGANVLTF
TRBV20-1	TRBJ2-7	TRBD1	-	TGCAGTGCTAGAGATCGGCCAGGGGGCCCCGAGCAGTACTTC	CSARDRPGGPEQYF
TRBV4-1	TRBJ2-5	-	-	TGCGCCAGCAGCCAAGGGCAGGGAATCCCAAGGGAGACCCAGTACTTC	CASSQGQGIPRETQYF
TRBV18	TRBJ2-5	-	once	TGTGCCAGCCGTCGTTATCAAGAGACCCAGTACTTC	CASRRYQETQYF
TRBV3-1	TRBJ2-6	-	-	TGTGCCAGCGGCAGGGAGACTGGGGCCAACGTCCTGACTTTC	CASGRETGANVLTF
TRBV19	TRBJ2-2	-	-	TGTGCCAGTAGCCCCCGGGGCGGGGAGCTGTTTTTT	CASSPRGGELFF
TRBV12-3/TRBV12-4	TRBJ2-7	-	-	TGTGCCAGCAAAACAACCACCTACGAGCAGTACTTC	CASKTTTYEQYF
TRBV20-1	TRBJ2-7	-	-	TGCAGTGCTAGACGGACTCGTCAACCGAGCGAGCAGTACTTC	CSARRTRQPSEQYF
TRBV30	TRBJ2-7	TRBD1	-	TGTGCCTGGAGAGCCGGGACAGGGTATAACGAGCAGTACTTC	CAWRAGTGYNEQYF
TRBV30	TRBJ1-4	-	-	TGTGCCTGGAGCCGGGGCGGAAATGAAAAACTGTTTTTT	CAWSRGGNEKLFF
TRBV28	TRBJ2-7	TRBD2	-	TGTGCCAGCAGTTTAGAAGGGACTAGCGGGAACTACGAGCAGTACTTC	CASSLEGTSGNYEQYF
TRBV29-1	TRBJ1-2	-	-	TGCAGCGTCGACGGACAGCCGGGCGACTATGGCTACACCTTC	CSVDGQPGDYGYTF
TRBV7-3	TRBJ1-2	TRBD1	-	TGTGCCAGCAGCTTATTGGGACAGGGAGGCTACACCTTC	CASSLLGQGGYTF
TRBV3-1	TRBJ2-1	TRBD2	-	TGTGCCAGCAGCCAAGCCTCGGGACTAGCTGCGGGGAGTGAGCAGTTCTTC	CASSQASGLAAGSEQFF
TRBV20-1	TRBJ1-4	-	-	TGCAGTGCTAGAGTGAGTCAGGGAGAAAAACTGTTTTTT	CSARVSQGEKLFF
TRBV20-1	TRBJ2-1	-	-	TGCAGTGCTAGAGAGCTCAGGGACGGTGAGCAGTTCTTC	CSARELRDGEQFF
TRBV30	TRBJ2-7	-	-	TGTGCCTGGAGTGTAGTACAGGGCCTCCTAGAGTACTTC	CAWSVVQGLLEYF
TRBV20-1	TRBJ2-1	TRBD2	-	TGCAGTGCAATGCACGGGACTAGCGGGAGCGCGCCCCTCTCCTACAATGAGCAGTTCTTC	CSAMHGTSGSAPLSYNEQFF
TRBV3-1	TRBJ2-7	-	-	TGTGCCAGCAGTCCAACCGCAGCGTCCTACGAGCAGTACTTC	CASSPTAASYEQYF
TRBV5-1	TRBJ2-3	TRBD2	-	TGCGCCAGCAGCCCGGGGACTAGCTCGGATACGCAGTATTTT	CASSPGTSSDTQYF
TRBV5-1	TRBJ2-1	TRBD1	-	TGCGCCAGCAGCTCGCTACGGACAGGGGGCTACAATGAGCAGTTCTTC	CASSSLRTGGYNEQFF
TRBV29-1	TRBJ1-2	-	once	TGCAGCGTTGAAGACGGGCTTCTTGAAGGGAAGGATAACTATGGCTACACCTTC	CSVEDGLLEGKDNYGYTF
TRBV3-1	TRBJ2-4	-	-	TGTGCCAGCAGCTCCCAAGTAGCCAAAAACATTCAGTACTTC	CASSSQVAKNIQYF
TRBV5-4	TRBJ1-5	-	-	TGTGCCAGCAGCTTGGATAGGTTCAATCAGCCCCAGCATTTT	CASSLDRFNQPQHF
TRBV7-8	TRBJ2-1	TRBD1	-	TGTGCCAGCAGGCCCGGGACAGATAGGAAGAAGAATGAGCAGTTCTTC	CASRPGTDRKKNEQFF
TRBV4-1	TRBJ1-5	TRBD1	-	TGCGCCAGCAGCCAATCCCGGGACAGGGGGGTTCGGCCCCAGCATTTT	CASSQSRDRGVRPQHF
TRBV30	TRBJ1-2	-	-	TGTGCCTGGAGCCCAAGGTCGCGGGAAGGCTACACCTTC	CAWSPRSREGYTF
TRBV11-3	TRBJ2-7	-	once	TGTGCCAGCAGCTCCTTCTTGCTCGGAAGCGAGCAGTACTTC	CASSSFLLGSEQYF
TRBV7-9	TRBJ1-2	-	once	TGTGCCAGCAGCTTCCTGGGGTACAACTATGGCTACACCTTC	CASSFLGYNYGYTF